This T cell receptor (beta chain) stems from a study of blood T cells in healthy people across ages. A few counts support this clonotype. Antigen: not known. A second PCR, run for roughly 7 to 11 cycles, used a sample-barcoded 5' primer plus a J-beta primer mix. TCRdb reprocessed the 5' RACE reads via MiXCR and lists one record per CDR3 protein. The table includes roughly 720,000 distinct CDR3 sequences, 40% to 65% detected once. Roughly 9.8 milliliters of peripheral blood were drawn from each donor. A minimum of 6 micrograms of total RNA was extracted per sample. Study findings and constraints: It was held that the diversity estimates obtained from one million T cells were underestimates.

CDR1 and CDR2 from the germline V gene are LGHDT and YNNKEL (reference sequence). This CDR3 has 15 residues. J was trimmed by 7 bases and V by 0 bases; bases with no gene match: 6. The sequence came from an elderly man in good health. The chain recombines TRBV3-1 with TRBJ2-7; 10 positions agree with TRBD2. Input material: blood. DNA of the CDR3: TGTGCCAGCAGCCAAGATCTAGCGGGAGTAGGGGAGCAGTACTTC. Translated, it gives CASSQDLAGVGEQYF.